These T cell receptor beta chains were read from a single sample in a study of Graves' ophthalmopathy and Graves' hyperthyroidism. From the multiplex PCR reads, TCRdb called clonotypes with MiXCR, one entry per CDR3 protein. The sample contains hundreds of thousands of distinct CDR3 sequences, 15% to 19% of which appear only once. The sequencing sample was made of peripheral blood. Every receptor here comes from a woman under 30 with stable Graves' hyperthyroidism. The conserved cysteine and the conserved F or W are not part of the CDR3 here. The size entry is marked missing in some rows and otherwise reads once, few, many or a size class.

>TRBJ1-2|many|TRBV19
ASSMPGRDYGYT
>TRBJ1-5|many|TRBV2
ASSYAGAWQPQH
>TRBJ1-1|many|TRBV12-3/TRBV12-4
ASSLIGGPTEAF
>TRBJ1-2|many|TRBV7-9
ASSSSRYGYT
>TRBJ2-3|NA|TRBV12-3/TRBV12-4
ASTFTTSGGTDTQY
>TRBJ2-5|many|TRBV20-1
SAVGTSGAQETQY
>TRBJ1-1|many|TRBV5-6
ASSLKSGDTEAF
>TRBJ2-7|many|TRBV20-1
SARDGEVGLVHEQY
>TRBJ1-2|many|TRBV12-3/TRBV12-4
ASSQKIWHGYT
>TRBJ1-1|many|TRBV20-1
SAHQGGALNTEAF
>TRBJ1-5|many|TRBV5-1
ASSLDHAPNQPQH
>TRBJ1-2|many|TRBV14
ASSQGAANYGYT
>TRBJ1-5|NA|TRBV4-1
ASSQGLEEPQH
>TRBJ2-5|few|TRBV28
ASSSSGRARETQY
>TRBJ1-5|many|TRBV12-3/TRBV12-4
ASALSGDSNQPQH
>TRBJ1-1|many|TRBV20-1
SANTGVNTEAF
>TRBJ2-7|NA|TRBV6-1
ASSAQGRYEQY
>TRBJ1-2|many|TRBV12-3/TRBV12-4
ASRSPTGEDGYT
>TRBJ1-5|many|TRBV12-3/TRBV12-4
ASSSLKGGLLSNQPQH
>TRBJ1-2|many|TRBV24-1
ATSDPGRGGYT
>TRBJ1-5|NA|TRBV12-5
ASGPGQGNQPQH
>TRBJ1-1|many|TRBV19
ASSMWNTEAF
>TRBJ2-5|many|TRBV2
ASVPGSGFGETQY
>TRBJ2-7|few|TRBV11-3
ASTHQAAVYEQY
>TRBJ1-1|many|TRBV12-3/TRBV12-4
ASSFIGGEVEAF
>TRBJ2-2|many|TRBV7-8
ASSSQRRGVTNTGELF
>TRBJ2-5|many|TRBV2
ASSVQHQETQY
>TRBJ1-3|many|TRBV19
ASSLSFDGNTIY
>TRBJ2-2|many|TRBV7-2
ASSLLPNTGELF
>TRBJ1-5|many|TRBV2
ASTRLGEDNQPQH
>TRBJ1-1|many|TRBV12-5
ASDLGQKNTEAF
>TRBJ2-7|many|TRBV6-1
ASSERGDASYEQY
>TRBJ2-7|many|TRBV28
ASSLLRDRPSQY
>TRBJ1-5|many|TRBV6-1
ASSLRQGSGNQPQH
>TRBJ1-1|NA|TRBV6-5
ASSYSKLGTGYAEAC
>TRBJ2-2|many|TRBV6-5
ASSSDPYTGELF
>TRBJ1-1|once|TRBV6-1
ASRPTLIRGGTEAF
>TRBJ1-2|NA|TRBV28
ASGKGPRGYT
>TRBJ2-5|many|TRBV29-1
SATGLAGETQY
>TRBJ2-2|many|TRBV12-3/TRBV12-4
ASSLLVGQTGELF
>TRBJ2-7|many|TRBV12-3/TRBV12-4
ASSQHGGAGYEQY
>TRBJ2-7|many|TRBV15
ATSRGQNYEQY
>TRBJ1-1|many|TRBV19
ASSPGTGETEAF
>TRBJ2-2|NA|TRBV7-8
ASSPLTSGLPRELF
>TRBJ1-1|many|TRBV6-2/TRBV6-3
ASSYLTLNTEAF
>TRBJ1-5|NA|TRBV20-1
SATKTVNQPQH
>TRBJ2-7|many|TRBV6-1
ASRSTGSGEQY
>TRBJ2-2|many|TRBV20-1
SAFSGGATGELF
>TRBJ2-7|NA|TRBV6-5
ASSYSMVRQGSYEQY
>TRBJ1-1|many|TRBV6-2/TRBV6-3
ASREPDRGNTEAF
>TRBJ1-1|many|TRBV6-1
ASRVTGTGNTEAF
>TRBJ1-2|few|TRBV3-1
ASSQEGRRGYT
>TRBJ1-2|many|TRBV19
ASSIAVGYT
>TRBJ1-2|many|TRBV11-2
ASSSDTKTGYGYT
>TRBJ1-1|NA|TRBV19
ASTTTGSYTDAF
>TRBJ2-5|many|TRBV6-1
ASSDSVASYQETQY
>TRBJ2-7|many|TRBV28
ASIGRYSYEQY
>TRBJ2-7|many|TRBV2
ASSNPGQDYKTYEQY
>TRBJ1-1|many|TRBV6-2/TRBV6-3
ASTLPILNTEAF